What follows describes a single T cell receptor (beta chain). This sample is part of a study of cytomegalovirus exposure and HLA in healthy donors. With 60 Vbeta and 13 Jbeta primers, the PCR was carried out. TCRdb keeps only in-frame clones here, not all; method: immunoSEQ multiplex PCR. The sample gives more than 25,000 clones, approximately 70% of which show up once; roughly 4% is in the top ten. J was trimmed by 6 bases and V by 5 bases; bases with no gene match: 4. The CDR3 consists of 13 residues. Germline CDR1 SGHTA, CDR2 FQGNSA. The sequenced material came from PBMCs. The receptor was isolated from a woman aged 45 to 65 in good health and CMV-seronegative. This chain uses TRBV7-2 with TRBJ2-7, with 10 positions matching TRBD2. The CDR3 DNA follows: TGTGCCAGCAGCCCCTTAGCGGGAGGCGAGCAGTACTTC. Translation: CASSPLAGGEQYF.